This T cell receptor beta chain is from a study of blood T cell repertoires in COVID-19. Across the study: Resolution of symptoms, clearance, or two negative PCRs was present in recovered Cohort 3 donors.

This CDR3 has 13 residues. V shed 8 bases and J 4 bases; nucleotides not matched to a gene: 8. Germline loops: CDR1 MNHEY, CDR2 SVGAGI. As processed by the authors: Amplification from reference gene primers served as the basis for estimated nucleated cell counts. Here immunoSEQ multiplex PCR was the method, and the copy in TCRdb shows in-frame clones only, minus some. That table furnishes V, J and clone size, whereas the DNA furnished D and trimming. The table has 400,000 or so clones, over 75% seen once; the top ten hold about 1.9%. Material: PBMCs or T cells enriched from blood (not recorded which). This sequence originates from a man aged 35 to 55 in a cohort exposed to, infected with or recovered from COVID-19 (not recorded which). The chain has TRBV6-5 and TRBJ2-7; TRBD2 aligns across 7 bases. In DNA form, the CDR3 reads TGTGCCAGCTCCCGAGCGGGGTGGTACGAGCAGTACTTC. Its translation is CASSRAGWYEQYF.